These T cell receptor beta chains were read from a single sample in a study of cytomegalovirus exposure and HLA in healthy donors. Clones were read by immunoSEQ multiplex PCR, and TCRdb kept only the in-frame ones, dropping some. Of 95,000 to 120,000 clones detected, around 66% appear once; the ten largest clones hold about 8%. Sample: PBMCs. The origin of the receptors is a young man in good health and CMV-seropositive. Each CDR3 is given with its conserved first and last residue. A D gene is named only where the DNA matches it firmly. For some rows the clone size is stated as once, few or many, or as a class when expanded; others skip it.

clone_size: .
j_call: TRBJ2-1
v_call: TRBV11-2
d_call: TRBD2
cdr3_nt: TGTGCCAGCAGCTATACTAGCGGGGGGTTTTACAATGAGCAGTTCTTC
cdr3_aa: CASSYTSGGFYNEQFF

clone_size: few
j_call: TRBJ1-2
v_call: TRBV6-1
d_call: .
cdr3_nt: TGTGCCAGCAGTGAACCCTTGGGGCGCCATGGCTACACCTTC
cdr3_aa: CASSEPLGRHGYTF

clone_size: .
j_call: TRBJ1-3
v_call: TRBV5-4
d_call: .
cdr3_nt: TGTGCCAGCAGCCAAGACAACACGAACTCTGGAAACACCATATATTTT
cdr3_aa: CASSQDNTNSGNTIYF

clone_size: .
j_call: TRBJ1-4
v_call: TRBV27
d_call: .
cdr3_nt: TGTGCCAGCAGTTTACGGGGGGGAGAAAAACTGTTTTTT
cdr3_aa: CASSLRGGEKLFF

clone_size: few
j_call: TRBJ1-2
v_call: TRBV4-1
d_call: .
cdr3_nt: TGCGCCAGCAGCCAAGATCTAATCAAAACGAACTATGGCTACACCTTC
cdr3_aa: CASSQDLIKTNYGYTF

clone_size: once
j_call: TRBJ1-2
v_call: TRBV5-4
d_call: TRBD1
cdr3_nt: TGTGCCAGCAGCTTACATAGGGGGCATGGCTACACCTTC
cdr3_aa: CASSLHRGHGYTF

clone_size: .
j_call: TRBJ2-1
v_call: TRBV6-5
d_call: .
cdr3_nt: TGTGCCAGCAGTTCCGCCTACAATGAGCAGTTCTTC
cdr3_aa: CASSSAYNEQFF

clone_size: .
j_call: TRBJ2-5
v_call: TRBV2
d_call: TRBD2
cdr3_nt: TGTGCCAGCCAGAGCGGGGGGATGGAGACCCAGTACTTC
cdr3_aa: CASQSGGMETQYF

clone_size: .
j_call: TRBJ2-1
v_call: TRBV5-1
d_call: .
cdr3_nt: TGCGCCAGCAGCGTACCGACAGGTAATATCAATGAGCAGTTCTTC
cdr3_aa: CASSVPTGNINEQFF

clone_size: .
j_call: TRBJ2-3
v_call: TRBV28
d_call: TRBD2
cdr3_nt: TGTGCCAGCAGTTCCGGGACTAGAGCCACAGATACGCAGTATTTT
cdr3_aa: CASSSGTRATDTQYF

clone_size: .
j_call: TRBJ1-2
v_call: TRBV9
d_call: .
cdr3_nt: TGTGCCAGCAGCACTCGCTCGGGTGGCTACACCTTC
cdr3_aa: CASSTRSGGYTF

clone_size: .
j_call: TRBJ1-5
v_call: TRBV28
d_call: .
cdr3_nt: TGTGCCACCGAACAGGGAGGGGTTCAGCCCCAGCATTTT
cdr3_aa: CATEQGGVQPQHF

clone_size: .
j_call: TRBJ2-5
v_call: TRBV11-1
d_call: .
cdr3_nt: TGTGCCAGCAGCCAGTGGGAGATAGAGACCCAGTACTTC
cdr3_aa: CASSQWEIETQYF

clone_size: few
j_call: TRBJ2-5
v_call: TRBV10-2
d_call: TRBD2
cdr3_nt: TGCGCCAGCTATAGCGGGGGGGCACGTGGGGAGACCCAGTACTTC
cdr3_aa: CASYSGGARGETQYF

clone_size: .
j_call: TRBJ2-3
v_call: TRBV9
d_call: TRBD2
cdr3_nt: TGTGCCAGCAGCCCCCTGGGGGGGACTAGCACAGATACGCAGTATTTT
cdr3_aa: CASSPLGGTSTDTQYF

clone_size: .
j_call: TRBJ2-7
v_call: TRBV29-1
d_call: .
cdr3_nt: TGCAGCGTTGGTGGCACCAAGGGGGTGAGCTACGAGCAGTACTTC
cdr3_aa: CSVGGTKGVSYEQYF

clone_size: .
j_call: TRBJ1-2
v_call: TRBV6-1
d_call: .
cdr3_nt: TGTGCCAGCCGCCCAGGGGAACATGGCTACACCTTC
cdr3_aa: CASRPGEHGYTF

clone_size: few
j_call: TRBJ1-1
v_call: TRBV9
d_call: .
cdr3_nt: TGTGCCAGCAGCATCTTGGCGAACACTGAAGCTTTCTTT
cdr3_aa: CASSILANTEAFF

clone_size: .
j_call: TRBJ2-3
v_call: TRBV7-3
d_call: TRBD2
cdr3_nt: TGTGCCAGCAGCCTCCCGGAAGTAGCGGGGGGCACAGATACGCAGTATTTT
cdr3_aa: CASSLPEVAGGTDTQYF

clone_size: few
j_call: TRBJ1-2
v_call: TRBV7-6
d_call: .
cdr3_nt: TGTGCCAGCAGCCCGAGTAGCGACTATGGCTACACCTTC
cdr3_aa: CASSPSSDYGYTF

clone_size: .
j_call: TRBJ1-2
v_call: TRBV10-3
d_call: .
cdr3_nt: TGTGCCATCAGTGATTACGACACCACTAACTATGGCTACACCTTC
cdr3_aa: CAISDYDTTNYGYTF

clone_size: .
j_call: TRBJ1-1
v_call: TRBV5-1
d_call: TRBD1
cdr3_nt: TGCGCCAGCAGCTTGGGAACCCGACAGGGGGCGGGCACTGAAGCTTTCTTT
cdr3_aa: CASSLGTRQGAGTEAFF

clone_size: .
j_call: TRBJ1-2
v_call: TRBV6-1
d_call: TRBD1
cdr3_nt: TGTGCCAGCAGGCCCGAGGGGGCGGTGGGCTACACCTTC
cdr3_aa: CASRPEGAVGYTF

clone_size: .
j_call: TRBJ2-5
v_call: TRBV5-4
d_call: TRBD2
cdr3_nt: TGTGCCAGCAGCTTAGTTACTAGCGGGTCGGAGACCCAGTACTTC
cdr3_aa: CASSLVTSGSETQYF

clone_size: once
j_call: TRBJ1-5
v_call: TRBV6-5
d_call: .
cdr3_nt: TGTGCCAGCAGTAGGGGACACCGAGGCAATCAGCCCCAGCATTTT
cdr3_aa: CASSRGHRGNQPQHF

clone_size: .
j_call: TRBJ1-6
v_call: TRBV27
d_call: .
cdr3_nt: TGTGCCAGCAGTTTCCGACAGGAGTGGGGTTCACCCCTCCACTTT
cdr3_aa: CASSFRQEWGSPLHF

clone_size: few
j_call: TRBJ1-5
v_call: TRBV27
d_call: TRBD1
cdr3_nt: TGTGCCAGCAGGGGACAGGGGGCAAGACAGCCCCAGCATTTT
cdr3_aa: CASRGQGARQPQHF

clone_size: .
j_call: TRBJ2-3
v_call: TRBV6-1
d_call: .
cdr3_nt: TGTGCCAGCAGTGAAAGTGTGGACAGCTTCACAGATACGCAGTATTTT
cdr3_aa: CASSESVDSFTDTQYF

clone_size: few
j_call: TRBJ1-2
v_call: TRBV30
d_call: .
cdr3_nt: TGTGCCTGGAGCGGCGGGAACTATGGCTACACCTTC
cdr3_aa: CAWSGGNYGYTF

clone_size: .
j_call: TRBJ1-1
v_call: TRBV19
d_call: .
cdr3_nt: TGTGCCAGTGGAGGCCGGGGAAGGAACACTGAAGCTTTCTTT
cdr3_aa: CASGGRGRNTEAFF

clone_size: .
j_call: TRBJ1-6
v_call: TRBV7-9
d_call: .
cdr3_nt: TGTTCCAGCAGCATGGCGGGGGCGCAGACTAATTCACCCCTCCACTTT
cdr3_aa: CSSSMAGAQTNSPLHF

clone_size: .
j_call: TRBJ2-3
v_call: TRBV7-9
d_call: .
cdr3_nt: TGTGCCAGCAGCTTATTGCAGGGCTCAGATACGCAGTATTTT
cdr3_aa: CASSLLQGSDTQYF

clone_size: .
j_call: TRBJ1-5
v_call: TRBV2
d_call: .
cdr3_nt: TGTGCCAGCAGCCACAGGGTTAGCAATCAGCCCCAGCATTTT
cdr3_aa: CASSHRVSNQPQHF

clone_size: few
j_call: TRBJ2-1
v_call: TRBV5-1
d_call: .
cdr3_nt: TGCGCCAGCAGCCCTGGTTGGGGGGGGGCCATGGATGAGCAGTTCTTC
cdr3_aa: CASSPGWGGAMDEQFF

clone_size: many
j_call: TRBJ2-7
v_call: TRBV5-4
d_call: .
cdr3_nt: TGTGCCAGCAGCATTTGGCTAGCCCCCTACGAGCAGTACTTC
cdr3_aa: CASSIWLAPYEQYF

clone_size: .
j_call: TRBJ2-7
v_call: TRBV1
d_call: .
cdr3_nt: TGCACCAGCAGCCGCGGCGGGTTAGCGGGGGGCGGAGGGCTCTCCTACGAGCAGTACTTC
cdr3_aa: CTSSRGGLAGGGGLSYEQYF

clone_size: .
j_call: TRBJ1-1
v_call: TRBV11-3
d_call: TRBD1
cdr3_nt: TGTGCCAGCAGCCTCACAGGGGCCCTGAACACTGAAGCTTTCTTT
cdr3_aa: CASSLTGALNTEAFF

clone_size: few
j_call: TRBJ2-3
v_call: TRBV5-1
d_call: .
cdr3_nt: TGCGCCAGCAGCCATACGGCGGGGACTAGCACAGATACGCAGTATTTT
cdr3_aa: CASSHTAGTSTDTQYF

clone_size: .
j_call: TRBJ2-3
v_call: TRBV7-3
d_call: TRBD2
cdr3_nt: TGTGCCAGCAGCCAGGGACTAGCGAACACAGATACGCAGTATTTT
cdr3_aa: CASSQGLANTDTQYF

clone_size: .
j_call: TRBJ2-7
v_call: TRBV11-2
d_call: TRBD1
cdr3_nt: TGTGCCAGCAGCAGTGGGACAGGGACCTACGAGCAGTACTTC
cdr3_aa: CASSSGTGTYEQYF

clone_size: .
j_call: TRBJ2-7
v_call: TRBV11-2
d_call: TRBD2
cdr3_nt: TGTGCCAGCAGCGACCGGGGACTAGCCTACGAGCAGTACTTC
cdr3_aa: CASSDRGLAYEQYF